The 6 T cell receptor beta chains in this list originate from one sample, sequenced in a study of OX40 agonist ivuxolimab in advanced cancers. This table comes from immunoSEQ multiplex PCR, and its TCRdb copy is limited to in-frame clones, with some not included. The data contain almost 70,000 clones, approximately 90% of them singletons. The material was CD4+ or CD8+ T cells sorted from blood, obtained in a trial of the OX40 agonist ivuxolimab. These receptors were taken from an adult with an advanced solid tumor such as melanoma, head and neck, liver or kidney cancer.

In this sample, this clone turned up once. This sequence joins TRBV5-1 and TRBJ1-2; D is uncertain. This CDR3 region has 13 residues. Trimming stripped 0 bases from V and 6 bases from J, with 9 bases between. Per germline, CDR1 SGHRS and CDR2 YFSETQ. CDR3 DNA sequence: TGCGCCAGCAGCTTGGGCCTCCCAGATGGCTACACCTTC. This encodes CASSLGLPDGYTF. Complete variable domain (other parts from reference TRBV5-1 and TRBJ1-2): KAGVTQTPRYLIKTRGQQVTLSCSPISGHRSVSWYQQTPGQGLQFLFEYFSETQRNKGNFPGRFSGRQFSNSRSEMNVSTLELGDSALYLCASSLGLPDGYTFGSGTRLTVV.

This sequence joins TRBV19 and TRBJ2-1; 12 bases fit TRBD2. V was pared by 6 bases and J by 9 bases, with 9 bases of the junction left unmatched. Germline assignment: CDR1 LNHDA and CDR2 SQIVND (reference sequence). CDR3 length equals 15 residues. CDR3 in DNA: TGTGCCAGTAGCGGACTAGCGGGGAGAGGGGGTGAGCAGTTCTTC. Translation: CASSGLAGRGGEQFF.

The chain links TRBV4-3 to TRBJ2-2; 7 nucleotides line up with TRBD2. The junction had 2 bases not matched to a gene; V was cut back by 0 bases and J by 1 base. Germline CDR1 LGHNA, CDR2 YSLEER. This CDR3 has 16 residues. The CDR3 DNA is TGCGCCAGCAGCCAAGATACTAGCGTGAACACCGGGGAGCTGTTTTTT. This sequence encodes CASSQDTSVNTGELFF.

The J gene is TRBJ1-5, the V gene TRBV5-6; D not certain. CDR1 and CDR2 from the germline V gene are SGHDT and YYEEEE. The CDR3 length is 15 residues. Trimming shortened V by 2 bases and J by 0 bases, and 9 bases separated the two germline ends. CDR3 in DNA: TGTGCCAGCAGCTTAGGTGGATATAGCAATCAGCCCCAGCATTTT. This sequence encodes CASSLGGYSNQPQHF. The full variable domain, with the rest looked up from reference TRBV5-6 and TRBJ1-5, is DAGVTQSPTHLIKTRGQQVTLRCSPKSGHDTVSWYQQALGQGPQFIFQYYEEEERQRGNFPDRFSGHQFPNYSSELNVNALLLGDSALYLCASSLGGYSNQPQHFGDGTRLSIL.

This clone was observed once. The chain employs TRBV30 and TRBJ2-3, with D possibly being TRBD2 (6 bases). V was clipped by 0 bases and J by 8 bases, with 15 bases between them. The CDR3 length is 14 residues. From germline, CDR1 is GTSNPN and CDR2 SVGIG (reference sequence). The DNA for the CDR3 is TGTGCCTGGAGTGTTAGCGGAGGGTTAGTTACGCAGTATTTT. It codes for CAWSVSGGLVTQYF.

The chain couples TRBV6-1 to TRBJ2-7; 10 nucleotides agree with TRBD1. The CDR3 runs to 14 residues. Germline V gene data show CDR1 as MNHNS and CDR2 as SASEGT. Germline trimming cut 6 bases from V and 2 bases from J; bases unmatched to any gene: 4. The CDR3 spells CASRPGTGAYEQYF. Here the CDR3 DNA reads TGTGCCAGCAGACCCGGGACAGGGGCCTACGAGCAGTACTTC.